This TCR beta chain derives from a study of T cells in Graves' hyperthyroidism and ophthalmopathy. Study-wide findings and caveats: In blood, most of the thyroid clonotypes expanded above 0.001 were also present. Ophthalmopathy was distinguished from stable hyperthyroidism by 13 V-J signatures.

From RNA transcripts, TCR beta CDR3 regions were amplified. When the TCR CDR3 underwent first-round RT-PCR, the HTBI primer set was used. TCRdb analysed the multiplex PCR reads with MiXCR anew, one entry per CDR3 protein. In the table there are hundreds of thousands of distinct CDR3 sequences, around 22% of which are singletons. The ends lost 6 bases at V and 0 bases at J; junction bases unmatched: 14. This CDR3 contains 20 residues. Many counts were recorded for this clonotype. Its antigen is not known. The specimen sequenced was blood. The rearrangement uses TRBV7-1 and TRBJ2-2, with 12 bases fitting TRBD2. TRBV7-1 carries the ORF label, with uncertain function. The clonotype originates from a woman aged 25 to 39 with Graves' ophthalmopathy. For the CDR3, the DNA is TGTGCCAGCAGTTCTCAACCTGGACTAGCGGGAACCGCGAACACCGGGGAGCTGTTTTTT. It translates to CASSSQPGLAGTANTGELFF.